These 32 T cell receptor beta chains were sequenced from one sample in a study of blood T cell repertoires in COVID-19. The protocol was immunoSEQ multiplex PCR, while the TCRdb copy is restricted to in-frame clones and leaves out a portion. The sample has around 280,000 clones; nearly 90% are singletons. Sample: PBMCs or T cells enriched from blood (not recorded which). All receptors come from a woman under 30 with acute COVID-19.

The chain uses TRBV19 and TRBJ2-5; 7 bases agree with TRBD1. Per the germline V gene, CDR1 is LNHDA and CDR2 is SQIVND (reference sequence). V trimming: 7 bases; J trimming: 5 bases; junction bases outside the gene matches: 7. The CDR3 runs to 13 residues. The CDR3 loop reads CASNNRGSETQYF. CDR3 sequence (DNA): TGTGCCAGTAACAACAGGGGCTCGGAGACCCAGTACTTC.

The chain links TRBV12-3 or TRBV12-4 to TRBJ1-1; D is unclear. The CDR3 consists of 12 residues. V gave up 5 bases and J gave up 0 bases, with 4 bases separating them. The CDR3 protein is CASSSMNTEAFF. The CDR3 nucleotides read TGTGCCAGCAGTAGCATGAACACTGAAGCTTTCTTT.

The table lists this clone with a few counts. This rearrangement joins TRBV28 to TRBJ2-7; D possibly corresponds to TRBD2 (5 bases). Germline loops: CDR1 MDHEN, CDR2 SYDVKM. The CDR3 has 16 residues. V was trimmed by 6 bases and J by 2 bases, leaving 20 bases between them. CDR3: CASSPTPWGETYEQYF. As DNA, the CDR3 is TGTGCCAGCAGCCCAACGCCCTGGGGAGAAACCTACGAGCAGTACTTC.

This chain uses TRBV7-2 with TRBJ2-5; D is uncertain. The CDR3 contains 13 residues. V was cut by 3 bases and J by 7 bases, with 12 bases left in between. CDR1 is SGHTA and CDR2 is FQGNSA in the germline V gene. In nucleotides, the CDR3 is TGTGCCAGCAGCTTTACGGTCGGCGGGACCCAGTACTTC. Translation: CASSFTVGGTQYF.

The V call is TRBV19, the J call TRBJ2-3; TRBD2 aligns across 8 bases. This CDR3 is built from 16 residues. The germline V gene has CDR1 LNHDA and CDR2 SQIVND (reference sequence). V lost 5 bases, J lost 2 bases, and 9 bases stayed unmatched. The CDR3: CASSGPAGVFTDTQYF. CDR3 DNA sequence: TGTGCCAGTAGTGGCCCAGCGGGAGTCTTCACAGATACGCAGTATTTT.

The chain uses TRBV5-4 and TRBJ1-1, with D uncertain. The CDR3 spans 14 residues. Germline V gene sequence: CDR1 SGHNT, CDR2 YYREEE (reference sequence). Trimming took off 4 bases at V and 2 bases at J, with 12 bases between the two ends. In nucleotides, the CDR3 is TGTGCCAGCAGCCAAACGGGATCAAACACTGAAGCTTTCTTT. Residues: CASSQTGSNTEAFF.

This chain uses TRBV13 with TRBJ2-2, with 14 positions matching TRBD2. CDR3 length: 16 amino acids. Germline V CDR1 and CDR2: PRHDT, FYEKMQ (reference sequence). V shed 5 bases, J shed 5 bases, and the junction held 4 bases outside the gene matches. The CDR3 here is CASSLRTSGRTGELFF. In DNA, the CDR3 is TGTGCCAGCAGCCTCCGGACTAGCGGGAGGACCGGGGAGCTGTTTTTT.

The rearrangement joins TRBV11-2 to TRBJ1-6, with 7 nucleotides matching TRBD1. The V gene's germline CDR1 is SGHAT and CDR2 FQNNGV. After removal of 1 base from V and 11 bases from J, the junction contained 5 bases not matched to a gene. The CDR3 is 14 amino acids. The CDR3 here is CASSLGRQGTPLHF. The CDR3 region has the DNA TGTGCCAGCAGCTTAGGAAGACAGGGAACACCCCTCCACTTT. Based on the CDR3 plus reference TRBV11-2 and TRBJ1-6, the full variable domain is EAGVAQSPRYKIIEKRQSVAFWCNPISGHATLYWYQQILGQGPKLLIQFQNNGVVDDSQLPKDRFSAERLKGVDSTLKIQPAKLEDSAVYLCASSLGRQGTPLHFGNGTRLTVT.

In this sample, this clone turned up a few times. The same CDR3 can be traced to other DNA sequences in this sample. The chain recombines TRBV29-1 with TRBJ1-1, with TRBD1 matching 11 bases. Trimming cost V 5 bases and J 2 bases; bases outside gene matches: 1. The CDR3 has 13 residues. The V gene's germline CDR1 is SQVTM and CDR2 ANQGSEA. The CDR3 sequence: CSVRTGGNTEAFF. The CDR3 DNA sequence: TGCAGCGTTCGGACAGGGGGCAACACTGAAGCTTTCTTT.

The genes are TRBV5-1 and TRBJ2-1, with 8 positions matching TRBD2. Germline CDR1 reads SGHRS; CDR2 reads YFSETQ. CDR3 size: 14 residues. V was pared by 4 bases and J by 5 bases, with 5 bases of the junction left unmatched. CDR3 DNA: TGCGCCAGCAGCGGACTAGCCAAAAACAATGAGCAGTTCTTC. Its translation: CASSGLAKNNEQFF.

The chain joins TRBV6-2 or TRBV6-3 to TRBJ1-2, with D perhaps TRBD1 (6 bases). This CDR3 has 14 residues. V was pared by 5 bases and J by 5 bases, with 15 bases between. The germline V gene has CDR1 MNHEY and CDR2 SVGEGT. Here the CDR3 reads CASSMAGDLYGYTF. CDR3 in DNA: TGTGCCAGCAGTATGGCAGGGGATCTTTATGGCTACACCTTC.

J is TRBJ2-3 and V is TRBV11-2, with 16 bases aligning to TRBD2. CDR3 size: 17 residues. J lost 2 bases, V lost 5 bases, and 4 bases had no gene match. CDR1 is SGHAT and CDR2 is FQNNGV in the germline V gene. The CDR3 is CASSAGTSGRDTDTQYF. The CDR3 nucleotides read TGTGCCAGCAGCGCCGGGACTAGCGGGAGGGACACAGATACGCAGTATTTT.

The chain is built from TRBV3-1 (or the pseudogene TRBV3-2) and TRBJ1-2; D is perhaps TRBD1 (6 bases). V dropped 3 bases and J dropped 8 bases, with 22 bases sitting between them. CDR3 length: 16 amino acids. The germline V gene has CDR1 LGHDT and CDR2 YNNKEL (reference sequence). The CDR3 DNA follows: TGTGCCAGCAGCCAGAGACAGGCCCCTCTTTCTCGGGGCTACACCTTC. Amino acid sequence: CASSQRQAPLSRGYTF.

This chain uses TRBV7-2 with TRBJ2-7; tentative D call: TRBD1 (6 bases). Trimming took off 5 bases at V and 3 bases at J, with 14 bases between the two ends. CDR1 and CDR2 (germline): SGHTA, FQGNSA. The CDR3 runs 14 residues. CDR3 region: CASSGWDTNYEQYF. Written as DNA, the CDR3 is TGTGCCAGCAGCGGATGGGACACGAACTACGAGCAGTACTTC.

The V call is TRBV10-3, the J call TRBJ2-3; D uncertain. The CDR3 extends over 15 amino acids. V was cut by 10 bases and J by 0 bases, with 17 bases left in between. Germline V lookup: CDR1 ENHRY, CDR2 SYGVKD. CDR3 DNA sequence: TGTGCCACCTCCTTCGGGTCCCGTAGCACAGATACGCAGTATTTT. This gives the protein CATSFGSRSTDTQYF.

The V gene is TRBV19, the J gene TRBJ2-3; TRBD1 matches at 11 bases. The CDR3 runs 16 residues. Germline V CDR1 and CDR2: LNHDA, SQIVND (reference sequence). V lost 3 bases to trimming and J lost 1 base; unmatched junction nucleotides: 3. The CDR3 sequence is CASSMGTGGRTDTQYF. CDR3 bases: TGTGCCAGTAGTATGGGGACAGGGGGACGCACAGATACGCAGTATTTT.

The chain carries TRBV15 and TRBJ1-2; TRBD1 matches at 8 bases. Germline loops: CDR1 LNHNV, CDR2 YYDKDF (reference sequence). CDR3 length: 15 amino acids. V shed 3 bases and J 2 bases; nucleotides not matched to a gene: 5. The CDR3 here is CATSRDRVVNYGYTF. CDR3 in DNA: TGTGCCACCAGCAGGGACAGGGTCGTAAACTATGGCTACACCTTC.

The CDR3 sequence: CATIAGNYNEQFF. The DNA of the CDR3 is TGTGCCACCATAGCGGGGAACTACAATGAGCAGTTCTTC. V is TRBV2 and J is TRBJ2-1; 8 nucleotides line up with TRBD2. Germline V gene sequence: CDR1 SNHLY, CDR2 FYNNEI. J lost 3 bases, V lost 10 bases, and 5 bases had no gene match. The CDR3 spans 13 residues.

The DNA for the CDR3 is TGTGCCAGCTCCATGACTAGCGGGAGCAACGAGCAGTACTTC. Amino acid sequence: CASSMTSGSNEQYF. The rearrangement uses TRBV18 and TRBJ2-7; TRBD2 agrees at 12 bases. Germline V gives CDR1 KGHSH, CDR2 LQKENI. The CDR3 has 14 amino acids. Trimming cost V 6 bases and J 5 bases; bases outside gene matches: 5.

The CDR3 here is CASMVPWESQHF. CDR3 DNA: TGTGCCAGCATGGTCCCCTGGGAGTCCCAGCATTTT. This chain joins TRBV28 and TRBJ1-5; D is uncertain. Germline values: CDR1 MDHEN, CDR2 SYDVKM. Trimming cost V 7 bases and J 11 bases, with 15 bases left between them. The CDR3 totals 12 residues.

The chain couples TRBV25-1 to TRBJ2-7; 12 bases are a match to TRBD2. The CDR3 sequence is 13 residues long. Germline CDR1 is MGHDK and CDR2 is SYGVNS. V was pared by 6 bases and J by 7 bases, with 4 bases of the junction left unmatched. CDR3 region: CASRTSGSMEQYF. CDR3 nucleotide sequence: TGTGCCAGCAGGACTAGCGGGAGTATGGAGCAGTACTTC.

V gene TRBV21-1 combines with J gene TRBJ1-3. TRBV21-1 is assigned pseudogene status. The CDR3 runs 14 residues. The CDR3 bases are TGTGCCAGCCGGGGGGACTTGAGTTGGAACACCATATATTTT. Encoded protein: CASRGDLSWNTIYF.

This clone is a singleton in its sample. The genes are TRBV27 and TRBJ2-7, with 9 bases identical to TRBD1. CDR3 size: 17 residues. Germline V lookup: CDR1 MNHEY, CDR2 SMNVEV (reference sequence). V lost 0 bases, J lost 3 bases, and 9 bases stayed unmatched. In DNA, the CDR3 is TGTGCCAGCAGTTTATCGTCCCCCGTGACAGGGGGCTACGAGCAGTACTTC. It codes for CASSLSSPVTGGYEQYF.

This chain connects TRBV24-1 to TRBJ2-1, with 9 positions matching TRBD1. Germline CDR1 reads KGHDR; CDR2 reads SFDVKD. V dropped 5 bases and J dropped 7; count of bases not matched to a gene: 8. The CDR3 is 15 amino acids. DNA of the CDR3: TGTGCCACCAGTGTACGGGACAGGGATGTAAATGAGCAGTTCTTC. It yields the protein CATSVRDRDVNEQFF.

This rearrangement joins TRBV5-1 to TRBJ2-2, with D perhaps matching TRBD2 (6 bases). This CDR3 region has 16 residues. In germline, CDR1 is SGHRS, CDR2 YFSETQ. V lost 2 bases and J 2 bases, leaving 13 bases between the germline ends. Here the CDR3 reads CASSLLGLRNTGELFF. As DNA, the CDR3 is TGCGCCAGCAGCTTATTGGGACTGCGAAACACCGGGGAGCTGTTTTTT.

The rearrangement uses TRBV7-2 and TRBJ1-5; 7 bases line up with TRBD1. CDR1 is SGHTA, CDR2 FQGNSA, per germline. The CDR3 contains 15 residues. Trimming took 5 bases from V and 0 from J; bases not matched to a gene: 4. DNA for the CDR3: TGTGCCAGCAGCCGGGACAGAAATAGCAATCAGCCCCAGCATTTT. It yields the protein CASSRDRNSNQPQHF.

This clone was observed a handful of times. V and J are TRBV11-2 and TRBJ2-1, with 7 positions matching TRBD1. Losses at the gene ends were 6 bases for V and 3 bases for J; bases not matched to a gene: 5. The germline V gene encodes CDR1 SGHAT and CDR2 FQNNGV. This CDR3 has 14 amino acids. CDR3 bases: TGTGCCAGCAGGGAAGACAGGGTCTACAATGAGCAGTTCTTC. As protein: CASREDRVYNEQFF.

The rearrangement joins TRBV10-3 to TRBJ1-1; D possibly corresponds to TRBD1 (6 bases). The CDR3 length is 17 residues. CDR1 is ENHRY and CDR2 is SYGVKD in the germline V gene. V was pared by 2 bases and J by 0 bases, with 16 bases between. As DNA, the CDR3 is TGTGCCATCAGTGAGCCTTCCAACAGGGAATTGAACACTGAAGCTTTCTTT. This translates into CAISEPSNRELNTEAFF.

The rearrangement joins TRBV21-1 to TRBJ2-1; the listed D gene, TRBD1, was not tested against the DNA. TRBV21-1 is flagged as a pseudogene. This CDR3 spans 15 amino acids. The CDR3 DNA sequence: TGTGCCAGCAATTTACACAGGAGCTCCTACAATGAGCAGTTCTTC. Translation gives CASNLHRSSYNEQFF.

The chain recombines TRBV5-4 with TRBJ2-2; D possibly corresponds to TRBD1 (6 bases). The CDR3 length is 15 residues. Per the germline V gene, CDR1 is SGHNT and CDR2 is YYREEE (reference sequence). Trimming removed 3 bases from V and 0 bases from J, with 9 bases in between. Here the CDR3 DNA reads TGTGCCAGCAGCTCGACAGGAGCGAACACCGGGGAGCTGTTTTTT. It codes for CASSSTGANTGELFF.

J is TRBJ2-2 and V is TRBV6-4; the D gene is possibly TRBD2 (5 bases). There are 13 residues in the CDR3. V was shortened by 3 bases and J by 6 bases, with 8 bases between the two germline ends. The germline V gene has CDR1 MRHNA and CDR2 SNTAGT. In DNA, the CDR3 is TGTGCCAGCAGTGATGGGGAGTCCGGGGAGCTGTTTTTT. It encodes CASSDGESGELFF.

The V and J genes are TRBV7-9 and TRBJ2-1, with 10 bases fitting TRBD1. In germline, CDR1 is SEHNR, CDR2 FQNEAQ (reference sequence). The CDR3 runs to 16 residues. With V trimmed by 2 bases and J by 7 bases, 8 bases remained unmatched. This CDR3 is CASSLISGTGVNEQFF. Written as DNA, the CDR3 is TGTGCCAGCAGCTTAATTTCCGGGACAGGGGTTAATGAGCAGTTCTTC.